This TCR beta chain was captured in a study of blood T cell repertoires in COVID-19. With regard to this clone: At the DNA level, this CDR3 is encoded by other sequences in the same sample as well.

The CDR3 covers 15 residues. Per germline, CDR1 SNHLY and CDR2 FYNNEI. Trimming removed 3 bases from V and 0 bases from J, with 9 bases in between. The protocol was immunoSEQ multiplex PCR, while the TCRdb copy is restricted to in-frame clones and leaves out a portion. The sample includes roughly 180,000 clones, 79% of them seen just once. The receptor was derived from a man aged 55 to 70 with active or convalescent COVID-19. The gene calls are TRBV2 and TRBJ2-1; D perhaps matches TRBD2 (6 bases). The source material was peripheral blood. The CDR3 DNA follows: TGTGCCAGCAGTGATCGGGGGAGCTCCTACAATGAGCAGTTCTTC. It yields the protein CASSDRGSSYNEQFF.